These 6 T cell receptor beta chains were sequenced from one sample in a study of cytomegalovirus exposure and HLA in healthy donors. PCR was performed using 60 Vbeta and 13 Jbeta primers. Produced via immunoSEQ multiplex PCR; TCRdb's table is partial and in-frame only. The listing contains approximately 30,000 clones. Sample: PBMCs. These receptors all stem from a woman in her 40s in good health and CMV-seropositive.

The chain combines TRBV27 with TRBJ2-7; D possibly corresponds to TRBD2 (6 bases). CDR1 and CDR2 (germline): MNHEY, SMNVEV (reference sequence). Trimming stripped 0 bases from V and 4 bases from J, with 13 bases between. CDR3 length: 15 amino acids. CDR3 region: CASSLSVGGSYEQYF. The CDR3, as DNA: TGTGCCAGCAGTTTATCTGTGGGAGGCAGTTACGAGCAGTACTTC.

The chain recombines TRBV29-1 with TRBJ1-1, with D perhaps TRBD1 (5 bases). CDR3 size: 13 residues. CDR1 is SQVTM, CDR2 ANQGSEA, per germline. V was clipped by 6 bases and J by 5 bases, with 16 bases between them. CDR3 region: CSVGGTVRTEAFF. CDR3 sequence (DNA): TGCAGCGTGGGGGGGACGGTGAGGACTGAAGCTTTCTTT.

The genes are TRBV27 and TRBJ1-1, with 7 nucleotides matching TRBD1. The CDR3 loop spans 14 amino acids. Germline V CDR1 and CDR2: MNHEY, SMNVEV (reference sequence). J gave up 3 bases and V 3 bases, and 4 bases lay outside the gene matches. The CDR3 nucleotides are TGTGCCAGCAGTTTCGGCAGGGGGGACACTGAAGCTTTCTTT. Protein sequence: CASSFGRGDTEAFF.

The chain employs TRBV27 and TRBJ1-5; possible D gene TRBD1, 5 bases. Germline CDR1 MNHEY, CDR2 SMNVEV (reference sequence). This CDR3 comprises 13 residues. V lost 6 bases, J lost 4 bases, and 10 bases lay in between. The CDR3 DNA sequence: TGTGCCAGCAGCTTGACAGATAATCAGCCCCAGCATTTT. Encoded protein: CASSLTDNQPQHF.

The J gene is TRBJ2-6, the V gene TRBV27; 8 bases agree with TRBD1. Germline V CDR1 and CDR2: MNHEY, SMNVEV (reference sequence). CDR3 size: 19 residues. Losses at the gene ends were 4 bases for V and 0 bases for J; bases not matched to a gene: 11. The CDR3 DNA follows: TGTGCCAGCAGTTCTCAGGACAGGGCGACTACCTCTGGGGCCAACGTCCTGACTTTC. Translation: CASSSQDRATTSGANVLTF.

The rearrangement joins TRBV28 to TRBJ1-1; tentatively, D is TRBD1 (5 bases). The V end lost 1 base, the J end lost 8 bases, and 14 bases lay between the germline ends. Looked up from germline, CDR1 is MDHEN and CDR2 is SYDVKM. The CDR3 runs 14 residues. The CDR3 reads CASSLYGTVNEAFF. CDR3 in DNA: TGTGCCAGCAGTTTATATGGGACTGTAAACGAAGCTTTCTTT.